The 22 T cell receptor beta chains below come from one sample, sequenced in a study of blood T cell repertoires in COVID-19. Clones were read by immunoSEQ multiplex PCR, and TCRdb kept only the in-frame ones, dropping some. The repertoire holds 50,000 to 70,000 clones, more than 70% seen once, with approximately 6.9% in the top ten. The material sequenced was peripheral blood. These receptors were taken from a man aged 55 to 70 with active or convalescent COVID-19.

This clone was detected a few times. The chain recombines TRBV4-1 with TRBJ1-1; TRBD1 matches at 8 bases. The ends lost 0 bases at V and 7 bases at J; junction bases unmatched: 7. Per germline, CDR1 MGHRA and CDR2 YSYEKL. The CDR3 runs to 15 residues. The CDR3 sequence: CASSQDPGGVGEAFF. Here the CDR3 DNA reads TGCGCCAGCAGCCAAGATCCAGGGGGCGTAGGTGAAGCTTTCTTT.

The V call is TRBV7-9, the J call TRBJ2-7; 8 positions agree with TRBD2. Germline values: CDR1 SEHNR, CDR2 FQNEAQ (reference sequence). CDR3 length: 14 residues. Trimming removed 5 bases from V and 1 base from J; junction bases left unmatched: 4. In DNA, the CDR3 is TGTGCCAGCAGCCGCTTAGCGGGATCCTACGAGCAGTACTTC. This sequence encodes CASSRLAGSYEQYF.

The chain is built from TRBV5-5 and TRBJ2-7; TRBD2 matches at 7 bases. V lost 0 bases and J lost 1; bases outside the gene matches: 7. This CDR3 has 16 amino acids. The V gene's germline CDR1 is SGHKS and CDR2 YYEKEE (reference sequence). The CDR3, as DNA: TGTGCCAGCAGCTTGGACTGGCCTAGCGGATCCTACGAGCAGTACTTC. It is translated as CASSLDWPSGSYEQYF.

This clone has more than one count but fewer than ten. The rearrangement uses TRBV19 and TRBJ1-6; 7 nucleotides agree with TRBD1. The CDR3 has 14 amino acids. Germline CDR1 LNHDA, CDR2 SQIVND (reference sequence). V lost 7 bases to trimming and J lost 9 bases; unmatched junction nucleotides: 9. The CDR3 nucleotides read TGTGCCAGTACCATCGACAGGGTCGGTTCACCCCTCCACTTT. Residues: CASTIDRVGSPLHF.

This clone occurred a few times. This chain joins TRBV30 and TRBJ1-6; D is undetermined. Per germline, CDR1 GTSNPN and CDR2 SVGIG (reference sequence). V was trimmed by 2 bases and J by 3 bases, leaving 8 bases between them. The CDR3 extends over 14 amino acids. CDR3 bases: TGTGCCTGGAGTCAACAGATCTATAATTCACCCCTCCACTTT. It translates to CAWSQQIYNSPLHF.

This rearrangement joins TRBV27 to TRBJ1-2; D is undetermined. CDR3 length: 13 amino acids. Germline CDR1 MNHEY, CDR2 SMNVEV (reference sequence). Trimming cost V 3 bases and J 5 bases, with 10 bases left between them. The CDR3 region has the DNA TGTGCCAGCAGTTTCGCCCTCGGTTATGGCTACACCTTC. This encodes CASSFALGYGYTF.

This chain connects TRBV4-1 to TRBJ2-7; the D gene is possibly TRBD1 (5 bases). Germline CDR1 reads MGHRA; CDR2 reads YSYEKL. The germline V and J ends were trimmed by 2 bases and 2 bases, with 19 bases remaining between them. The CDR3 is made up of 17 amino acids. CDR3 in DNA: TGCGCCAGCAGCCAATCAGTCATTGCAGGGTCTCCCTACGAGCAGTACTTC. Translated: CASSQSVIAGSPYEQYF.

V gene TRBV18 combines with J gene TRBJ2-5; D gene unclear. Germline CDR1 and CDR2: KGHSH and LQKENI. This CDR3 is built from 13 residues. With 2 bases removed from V and 1 base from J, the gap between germline ends came to 5 bases. The CDR3, as DNA: TGTGCCAGCTCACCAAACGGCCAAGAGACCCAGTACTTC. Translating gives CASSPNGQETQYF.

The J gene is TRBJ2-1, the V gene TRBV5-4; D may be TRBD1 (6 bases). V lost 0 bases and J 6 bases, leaving 13 bases between the germline ends. This CDR3 contains 15 residues. Germline-derived CDR1 and CDR2 are SGHNT and YYREEE (reference sequence). CDR3 in amino acids: CASSLAPRRGNEQFF. In nucleotides, the CDR3 is TGTGCCAGCAGCTTGGCCCCTCGCAGGGGCAATGAGCAGTTCTTC.

The CDR3 protein is CASSTPNVVPYEQYF. CDR3 DNA sequence: TGTGCCAGCAGTACACCAAATGTGGTTCCCTACGAGCAGTACTTC. The V call is TRBV6-2 or TRBV6-3, the J call TRBJ2-7, with unresolved D. V lost 5 bases, J lost 2 bases, and 16 bases lay in between. Germline CDR1 reads MNHEY; CDR2 reads SVGEGT. The CDR3 extends over 15 amino acids.

The chain uses TRBV6-5 and TRBJ1-1, with 10 bases matching TRBD1. The CDR3 loop spans 16 amino acids. Trimming removed 2 bases from V and 6 bases from J; junction bases left unmatched: 9. CDR1 and CDR2 from the germline V gene are MNHEY and SVGAGI. The CDR3 sequence: CASSYGTGQGLPEAFF. For the CDR3, the DNA is TGTGCCAGCAGTTACGGAACGGGACAGGGGCTCCCTGAAGCTTTCTTT.

The chain links TRBV7-2 to TRBJ2-7; the D gene is possibly TRBD1 (5 bases). Germline loops: CDR1 SGHTA, CDR2 FQGNSA. Trimming left V 3 bases short and J 3 bases short, with 12 bases between. The CDR3 sequence is 14 residues long. The chain's CDR3 is CASSLGGQGYEQYF. The CDR3 nucleotides read TGTGCCAGCAGCTTGGGCGGTCAGGGCTACGAGCAGTACTTC.

The chain couples TRBV19 to TRBJ1-3; TRBD1 matches at 7 bases. The germline gives CDR1 LNHDA, CDR2 SQIVND (reference sequence). This CDR3 contains 15 residues. V gave up 5 bases and J gave up 2 bases; unmatched junction bases: 6. CDR3 nucleotides: TGTGCCAGTAGTGCCCAGGGGGTGCCTGGAAACACCATATATTTT. Amino acids: CASSAQGVPGNTIYF.

The chain couples TRBV3-1 (or the pseudogene TRBV3-2) to TRBJ2-3, with 7 bases that match TRBD1. CDR1 and CDR2 (germline): LGHDT, YNNKEL (reference sequence). CDR3 length equals 17 residues. Losses at the gene ends were 3 bases for V and 2 bases for J; bases not matched to a gene: 11. Here the CDR3 DNA reads TGTGCCAGCAGCCAGACGGGGACAGCTCGCTCCACAGATACGCAGTATTTT. It codes for CASSQTGTARSTDTQYF.

V usage is TRBV9 and J usage is TRBJ2-2; 9 nucleotides align to TRBD2. Germline CDR1 SGDLS, CDR2 YYNGEE. The CDR3 is 18 amino acids. Germline trimming cut 0 bases from V and 6 bases from J; bases unmatched to any gene: 12. The CDR3 here is CASSVDAGGVPGPGELFF. As DNA, the CDR3 is TGTGCCAGCAGCGTAGATGCGGGAGGGGTACCGGGGCCCGGGGAGCTGTTTTTT.

The chain uses TRBV2 and TRBJ1-5, with a tentative D call TRBD1 (6 bases). V shed 6 bases and J shed 1 base, with 10 bases lying between them. The CDR3 spans 14 residues. Germline CDR1 reads SNHLY; CDR2 reads FYNNEI. The CDR3 loop reads CASSAGASNQPQHF. The CDR3 DNA is TGTGCCAGCAGCGCAGGGGCGAGCAATCAGCCCCAGCATTTT.

The J gene is TRBJ1-5, the V gene TRBV6-5; a weak D match, TRBD1 (6 bases). This CDR3 contains 15 residues. In germline, CDR1 is MNHEY, CDR2 SVGAGI. The V gene lost 6 bases and the J gene lost 3 bases, with 15 bases spanning the gap. Written as DNA, the CDR3 is TGTGCCAGCAGAGCCAAACAGGGTTCCAATCAGCCCCAGCATTTT. Translating gives CASRAKQGSNQPQHF.

This clone was detected only a few times. The chain has TRBV6-2 or TRBV6-3 and TRBJ1-5; TRBD1 aligns across 7 bases. The junction had 9 bases not matched to a gene; V was cut back by 2 bases and J by 2 bases. The germline CDR1 and CDR2 sequences are MNHEY and SVGEGT. This CDR3 has 17 residues. CDR3 residues: CASSYGQGEGGNQPQHF. Written as DNA, the CDR3 is TGTGCCAGCAGTTACGGCCAGGGGGAAGGAGGCAATCAGCCCCAGCATTTT.

V gene TRBV7-6 combines with J gene TRBJ1-6; TRBD1 matches at 8 bases. The germline V gene has CDR1 SGHVS and CDR2 FNYEAQ. With 3 bases clipped from V and 5 bases from J, the junction kept 6 bases outside the gene matches. The CDR3 consists of 16 residues. DNA for the CDR3: TGTGCCAGCAGCTTGGGGACAGGAGTGAATAATTCACCCCTCCACTTT. It is translated as CASSLGTGVNNSPLHF.

J is TRBJ2-3 and V is TRBV7-8; D is ambiguous. This CDR3 spans 13 amino acids. CDR1 and CDR2 (germline): SGHVS, FQNEAQ. Between the trimmed V and J ends, which lost 1 base and 4 bases, there was a span of 6 bases. The CDR3 region has the DNA TGTGCCAGCAGCTTAGGGGCCCCAGATACGCAGTATTTT. Its translation: CASSLGAPDTQYF.

V and J are TRBV5-4 and TRBJ2-3; 8 bases are shared with TRBD2. The germline CDR1 and CDR2 sequences are SGHNT and YYREEE (reference sequence). Trimming removed 4 bases from V and 4 bases from J; junction bases left unmatched: 14. The CDR3 loop spans 17 amino acids. CDR3 in DNA: TGTGCCAGCAGCCTAAGGCTGGCGGGAGGTTGGCCAGATACGCAGTATTTT. It specifies CASSLRLAGGWPDTQYF.

In its sample, this clone was seen many times. The chain joins TRBV4-2 to TRBJ1-1; no firm D call. Germline-derived CDR1 and CDR2 are LGHNA and YNFKEQ. Trimming shortened V by 2 bases and J by 1 base, and 14 bases separated the two germline ends. The CDR3 is 16 amino acids. CDR3 sequence: CASSQTPGVPNTEAFF. The CDR3 region has the DNA TGTGCCAGCAGCCAAACCCCCGGGGTACCGAACACTGAAGCTTTCTTT.